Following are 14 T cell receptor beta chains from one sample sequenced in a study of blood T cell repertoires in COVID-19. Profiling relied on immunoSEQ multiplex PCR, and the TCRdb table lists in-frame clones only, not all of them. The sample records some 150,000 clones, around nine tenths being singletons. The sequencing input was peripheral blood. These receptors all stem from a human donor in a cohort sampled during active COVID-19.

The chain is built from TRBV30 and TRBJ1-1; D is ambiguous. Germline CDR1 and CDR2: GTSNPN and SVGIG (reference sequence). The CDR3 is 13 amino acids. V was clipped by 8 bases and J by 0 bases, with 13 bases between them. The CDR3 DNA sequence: TGTGCCGGCCATGACACCTTGAACACTGAAGCTTTCTTT. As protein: CAGHDTLNTEAFF.

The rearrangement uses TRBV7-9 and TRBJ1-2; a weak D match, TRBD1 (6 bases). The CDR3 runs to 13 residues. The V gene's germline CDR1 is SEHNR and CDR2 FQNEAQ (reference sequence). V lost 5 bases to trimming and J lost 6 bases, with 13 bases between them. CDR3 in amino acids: CASSPGGANGYTF. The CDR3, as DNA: TGTGCCAGCAGCCCCGGGGGGGCGAATGGCTACACCTTC.

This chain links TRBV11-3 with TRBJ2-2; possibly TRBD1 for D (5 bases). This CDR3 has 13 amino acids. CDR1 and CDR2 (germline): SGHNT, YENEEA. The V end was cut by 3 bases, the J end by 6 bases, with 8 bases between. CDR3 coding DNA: TGTGCCAGCAGCTTCGGCAGGGCCGGGGAGCTGTTTTTT. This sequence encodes CASSFGRAGELFF.

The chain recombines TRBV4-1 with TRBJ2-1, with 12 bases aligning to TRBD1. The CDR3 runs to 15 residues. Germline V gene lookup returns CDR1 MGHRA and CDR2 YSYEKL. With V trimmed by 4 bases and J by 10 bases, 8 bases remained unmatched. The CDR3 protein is CASSRGTGGGWEQFF. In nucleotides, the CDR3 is TGCGCCAGCAGCCGAGGGACAGGGGGCGGTTGGGAGCAGTTCTTC.

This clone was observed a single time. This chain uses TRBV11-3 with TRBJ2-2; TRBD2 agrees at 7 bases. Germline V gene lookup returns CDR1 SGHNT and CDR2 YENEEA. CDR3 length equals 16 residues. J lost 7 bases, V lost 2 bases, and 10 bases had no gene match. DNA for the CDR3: TGTGCCAGCAGCTTACTAAGCGGGGAAGAGGGCGGGGAGCTGTTTTTT. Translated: CASSLLSGEEGGELFF.

CDR3 residues: CASAGSYEQYF. The CDR3 bases are TGTGCCTCGGCAGGTTCCTACGAGCAGTACTTC. The J gene is TRBJ2-7, the V gene TRBV6-6; D remains ambiguous. CDR1 is MNHNY and CDR2 is SVGAGI in the germline V gene (reference sequence). The CDR3 contains 11 residues. V lost 11 bases, J lost 1 base, and 9 bases lay in between.

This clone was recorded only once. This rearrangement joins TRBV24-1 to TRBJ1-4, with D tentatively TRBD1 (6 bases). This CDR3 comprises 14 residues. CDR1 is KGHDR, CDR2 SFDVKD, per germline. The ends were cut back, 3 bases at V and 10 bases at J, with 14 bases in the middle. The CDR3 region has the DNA TGTGCCACCAGTGATCCTGCGACAGGCGGAAAACTGTTTTTT. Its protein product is CATSDPATGGKLFF.

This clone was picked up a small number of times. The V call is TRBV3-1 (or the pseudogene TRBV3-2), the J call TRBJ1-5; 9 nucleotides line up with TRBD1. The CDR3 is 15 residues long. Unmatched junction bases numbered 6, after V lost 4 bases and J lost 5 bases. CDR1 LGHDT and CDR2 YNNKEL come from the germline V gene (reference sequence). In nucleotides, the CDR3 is TGTGCCAGCAGCCGGGGACAGGGATTCGATCAGCCCCAGCATTTT. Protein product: CASSRGQGFDQPQHF.

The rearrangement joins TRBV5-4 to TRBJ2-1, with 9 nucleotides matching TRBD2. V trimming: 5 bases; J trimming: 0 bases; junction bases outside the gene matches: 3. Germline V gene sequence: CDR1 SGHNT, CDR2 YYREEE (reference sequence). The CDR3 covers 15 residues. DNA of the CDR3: TGTGCCAGCAGGGTTAGCGGGAGCTCCTACAATGAGCAGTTCTTC. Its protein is CASRVSGSSYNEQFF.

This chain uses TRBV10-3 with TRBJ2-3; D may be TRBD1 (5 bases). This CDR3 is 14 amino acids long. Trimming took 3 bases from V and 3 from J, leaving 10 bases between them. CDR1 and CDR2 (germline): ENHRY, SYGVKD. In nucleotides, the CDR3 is TGTGCCATCAGTGACCCCCGACAGACAGATACGCAGTATTTT. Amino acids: CAISDPRQTDTQYF.

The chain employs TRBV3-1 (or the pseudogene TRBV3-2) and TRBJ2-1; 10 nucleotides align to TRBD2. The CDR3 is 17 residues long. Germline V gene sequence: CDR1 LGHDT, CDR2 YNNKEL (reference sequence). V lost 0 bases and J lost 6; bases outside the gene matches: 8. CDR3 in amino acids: CASSQDIPGLAFNEQFF. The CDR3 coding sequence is TGTGCCAGCAGCCAAGACATCCCGGGACTAGCGTTCAATGAGCAGTTCTTC.

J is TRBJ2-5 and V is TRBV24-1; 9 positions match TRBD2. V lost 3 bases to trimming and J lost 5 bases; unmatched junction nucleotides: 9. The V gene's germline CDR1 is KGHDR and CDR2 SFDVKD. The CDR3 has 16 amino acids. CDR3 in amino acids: CATSDPGLASVETQYF. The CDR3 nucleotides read TGTGCCACCAGTGATCCCGGACTAGCGTCGGTTGAGACCCAGTACTTC.

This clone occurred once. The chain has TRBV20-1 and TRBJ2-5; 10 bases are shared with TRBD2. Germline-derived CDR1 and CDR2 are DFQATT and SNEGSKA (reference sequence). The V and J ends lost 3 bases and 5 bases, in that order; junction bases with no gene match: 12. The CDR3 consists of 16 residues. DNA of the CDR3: TGCAGTGCTAGTCTAGCGGGGGAACCCTGGGTGGAGACCCAGTACTTC. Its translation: CSASLAGEPWVETQYF.

CDR3 nucleotide sequence: TGTGCCAGCATACTAGGACTCAATGAGCAGTTCTTC. Translating it yields CASILGLNEQFF. J is TRBJ2-1 and V is TRBV2; D may be TRBD2 (5 bases). The CDR3 has 12 residues. V lost 7 bases, J lost 6 bases, and 10 bases lay in between. Germline lookup yields CDR1 SNHLY and CDR2 FYNNEI.